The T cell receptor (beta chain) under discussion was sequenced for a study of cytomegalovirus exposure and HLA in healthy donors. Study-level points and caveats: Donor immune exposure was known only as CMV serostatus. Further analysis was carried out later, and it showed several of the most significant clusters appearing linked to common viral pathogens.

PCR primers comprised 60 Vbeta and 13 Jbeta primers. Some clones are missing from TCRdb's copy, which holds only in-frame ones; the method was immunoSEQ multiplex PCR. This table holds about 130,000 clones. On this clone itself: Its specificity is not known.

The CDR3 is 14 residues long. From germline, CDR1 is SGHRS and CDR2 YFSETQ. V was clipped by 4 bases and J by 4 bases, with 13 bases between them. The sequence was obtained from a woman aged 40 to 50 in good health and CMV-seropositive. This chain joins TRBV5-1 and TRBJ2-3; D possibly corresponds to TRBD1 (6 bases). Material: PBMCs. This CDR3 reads CASSGTTGSDTQYF. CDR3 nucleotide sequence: TGCGCCAGCAGCGGCACAACAGGGTCAGATACGCAGTATTTT. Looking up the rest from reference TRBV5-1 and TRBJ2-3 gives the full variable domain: KAGVTQTPRYLIKTRGQQVTLSCSPISGHRSVSWYQQTPGQGLQFLFEYFSETQRNKGNFPGRFSGRQFSNSRSEMNVSTLELGDSALYLCASSGTTGSDTQYFGPGTRLTVL.